This TCR beta chain was observed in a study of type 1 regulatory T cells. The CDR3 has 13 amino acids. V was trimmed by 5 bases and J by 5 bases, leaving 12 bases between them. Germline V gene data show CDR1 as MNHEY and CDR2 as SVGAGI. TCRdb ran MiXCR on the reads and lists one entry per CDR3 protein. The profile shows fewer than 70,000 distinct CDR3 sequences, around 68% of them singletons. Notes on this clonotype: What it binds is unknown.

Sequencing was performed on cultured T cells, either the whole culture or a sorted T cell fraction (not recorded which). Subset defined: Tr1-enriched cell product generated in vitro against host alloantigens. The sequence was obtained from a human donor in good health. The chain recombines TRBV6-5 with TRBJ1-2; tentative D call: TRBD1 (6 bases). The CDR3 region has the DNA TGTGCCAGCAGTGGAGGGGGTTTTTATGGCTACACCTTC. This translates into CASSGGGFYGYTF.